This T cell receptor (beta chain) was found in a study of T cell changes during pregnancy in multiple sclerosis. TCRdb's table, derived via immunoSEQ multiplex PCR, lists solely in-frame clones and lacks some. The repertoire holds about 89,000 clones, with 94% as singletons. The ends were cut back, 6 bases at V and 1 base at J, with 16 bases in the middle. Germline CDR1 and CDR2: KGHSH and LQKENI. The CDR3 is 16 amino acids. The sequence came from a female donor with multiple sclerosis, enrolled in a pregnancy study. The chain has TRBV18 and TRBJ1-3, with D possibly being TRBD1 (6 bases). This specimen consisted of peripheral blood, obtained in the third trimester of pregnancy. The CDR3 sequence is CASSPLQGQSGNTIYF. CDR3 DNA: TGTGCCAGCTCGCCCCTGCAGGGACAATCTGGAAACACCATATATTTT.